What follows is one TCR beta chain and its context. The authors amplified TCR beta CDR3 regions from RNA transcripts. Second-round multiplex PCR came after a first-round RT-PCR that employed HTBI primers. TCRdb independently ran MiXCR on the multiplex PCR reads; one entry per CDR3 protein. This sample has about 1.1 million distinct CDR3 sequences, with 36% found just once. This sample stems from a study of Graves' ophthalmopathy and Graves' hyperthyroidism. What was sequenced was peripheral blood or thyroid tissue (not recorded which). The sequence came from an adult man with Graves' hyperthyroidism.

The CDR3 coding sequence is TGCAGCGTTAAACTGGGACAGGGTACCTACGAGCAGTACTTC. Its translation: CSVKLGQGTYEQYF. The rearrangement uses TRBV29-1 and TRBJ2-7; 9 nucleotides match TRBD1. Trimming at V came to 5 bases and at J to 2 bases, leaving 7 bases not matched to a gene. CDR3 length: 14 amino acids. Germline V lookup: CDR1 SQVTM, CDR2 ANQGSEA.